This T cell receptor beta chain emerged from a study of cytomegalovirus exposure and HLA in healthy donors. Per the germline V gene, CDR1 is LNHNV and CDR2 is YYDKDF (reference sequence). V gave up 3 bases and J gave up 0 bases, with 11 bases separating them. The CDR3 consists of 15 residues. PCR involved 60 Vbeta and 13 Jbeta primers. In the authors' methods: Counted up in a later analysis, unique TCR beta chains came to some 72 million, with some 9.9 million shared. Sequencing was performed with immunoSEQ multiplex PCR; in TCRdb, only in-frame clones are kept and a portion is missing. D and trimming were read from the DNA, whereas the V and J calls and clone size are those reported in that table. The repertoire holds over 150,000 clones, with more than 70% as singletons.

This sequence joins TRBV15 and TRBJ1-1, with D perhaps matching TRBD1 (5 bases). Sequencing was carried out using PBMCs. This sequence was found in a male donor in good health and CMV-seronegative. The CDR3 protein is CATSRGGPMNTEAFF. For the CDR3, the DNA is TGTGCCACCAGCAGGGGGGGTCCCATGAACACTGAAGCTTTCTTT.